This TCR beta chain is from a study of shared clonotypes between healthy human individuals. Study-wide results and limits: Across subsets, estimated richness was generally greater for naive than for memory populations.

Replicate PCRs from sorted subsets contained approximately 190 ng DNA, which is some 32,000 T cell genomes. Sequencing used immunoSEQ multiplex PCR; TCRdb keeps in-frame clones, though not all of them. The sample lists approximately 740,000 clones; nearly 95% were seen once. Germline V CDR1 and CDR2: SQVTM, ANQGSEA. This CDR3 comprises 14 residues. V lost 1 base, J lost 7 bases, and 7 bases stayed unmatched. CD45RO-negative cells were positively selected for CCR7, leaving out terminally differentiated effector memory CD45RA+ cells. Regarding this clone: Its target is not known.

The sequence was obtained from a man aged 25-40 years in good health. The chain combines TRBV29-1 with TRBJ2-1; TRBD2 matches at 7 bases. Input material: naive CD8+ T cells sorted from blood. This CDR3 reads CSVEGAGKLNEQFF. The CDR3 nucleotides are TGCAGCGTTGAAGGAGCGGGGAAGCTTAATGAGCAGTTCTTC.